This T cell receptor (beta chain) was documented in a study of blood T cell repertoires in COVID-19. Germline loops: CDR1 SGHKS, CDR2 YYEKEE (reference sequence). The CDR3 runs 16 residues. V was cut by 4 bases and J by 2 bases, with 16 bases left in between. This clone was found once. Sequencing used immunoSEQ multiplex PCR; TCRdb keeps in-frame clones, though not all of them. Of 100,000 to 150,000 clones listed, approximately 85% were seen once; the top ten hold roughly 6.7%. The sample was peripheral blood. This clonotype originated in a man older than 75 with active or convalescent COVID-19. The V call is TRBV5-5, the J call TRBJ1-5; tentative D call: TRBD1 (5 bases). CDR3 nucleotide sequence: TGTGCCAGCAGCCCCCGGGGGTTTAACGGCAATCAGCCCCAGCATTTT. It specifies CASSPRGFNGNQPQHF.